The 26 T cell receptor beta chains below all came from one sample that was sequenced in a study of T cells in Graves' hyperthyroidism and ophthalmopathy. TCR beta CDR3 regions were amplified from RNA transcripts. HTBI primers were used for first-round RT-PCR of the TCR CDR3. TCRdb passed the multiplex PCR reads through MiXCR, listing each CDR3 protein once. The repertoire holds around 300,000 distinct CDR3 sequences, with roughly 13% as singletons. Source material: blood. These receptors all come from a woman between 40 and 50 years old with Graves' hyperthyroidism.

This clonotype was detected ten times or more. V usage is TRBV27 and J usage is TRBJ2-1; TRBD2 matches at 7 bases. CDR1 is MNHEY, CDR2 SMNVEV, per germline (reference sequence). This CDR3 comprises 18 residues. The ends lost 2 bases at V and 4 bases at J; junction bases unmatched: 14. CDR3: CASSLTPTGGSLYNEQFF. The CDR3 nucleotides are TGTGCCAGCAGTTTAACCCCTACTGGCGGGAGTTTATACAATGAGCAGTTCTTC.

This clonotype was recorded many times. The chain recombines TRBV7-2 with TRBJ1-6; 7 nucleotides align to TRBD1. The CDR3 is 14 residues long. V lost 7 bases and J lost 7; bases outside the gene matches: 7. Germline V lookup: CDR1 SGHTA, CDR2 FQGNSA. CDR3 sequence: CASTQDRINSPLHF. The CDR3, as DNA: TGTGCCAGCACCCAGGACAGGATCAATTCACCCCTCCACTTT.

Many counts were recorded for this clonotype. The chain links TRBV28 to TRBJ2-3; 9 bases align to TRBD2. This CDR3 region has 14 residues. V was pared by 6 bases and J by 2 bases, with 3 bases of the junction left unmatched. The germline V gene has CDR1 MDHEN and CDR2 SYDVKM. As DNA, the CDR3 is TGTGCCAGCAGACTAGCGGGCCTCACAGATACGCAGTATTTT. Encoded protein: CASRLAGLTDTQYF.

This clonotype was recorded at least ten times. The chain links TRBV3-1 to TRBJ2-1; D unresolved. Deletions cut 1 base from V and 3 bases from J, with 4 bases between. The CDR3 spans 13 residues. Germline V gives CDR1 LGHDT, CDR2 YNNKEL (reference sequence). The CDR3 reads CASSQVHYNEQFF. As DNA, the CDR3 is TGTGCCAGCAGCCAAGTCCACTACAATGAGCAGTTCTTC.

This clonotype was found many times. The chain employs TRBV4-1 and TRBJ2-3, with D unresolved. Germline V CDR1 and CDR2: MGHRA, YSYEKL. The V end was cut by 1 base, the J end by 0 bases, with 11 bases between. CDR3 size: 16 residues. DNA of the CDR3: TGCGCCAGCAGCCAAGTCGTACAAGCTAGCACAGATACGCAGTATTTT. As protein: CASSQVVQASTDTQYF.

The V gene is TRBV7-9, the J gene TRBJ1-1; no reliable D call. The CDR3 totals 19 residues. V was cut by 6 bases and J by 5 bases, with 31 bases left in between. Germline CDR1 SEHNR, CDR2 FQNEAQ (reference sequence). CDR3 DNA: TGTGCCAGCAGTACCTTACGGGTTCTGGGCGGAACAAGGGAAACTGAAGCTTTCTTT. Residues: CASSTLRVLGGTRETEAFF.

This clonotype was observed at least ten times. The chain joins TRBV13 to TRBJ1-1; D might be TRBD1 (6 bases). The CDR3 runs 15 residues. V lost 5 bases and J lost 0, with 13 bases in between. The germline CDR1 and CDR2 sequences are PRHDT and FYEKMQ (reference sequence). The DNA of the CDR3 is TGTGCCAGCAGCACCCCACAGGGAATGAACACTGAAGCTTTCTTT. As protein: CASSTPQGMNTEAFF.

Only a few counts were recorded for this clonotype. A read error may be the cause here, since a much bigger clone is one base away. This sequence joins TRBV13 and TRBJ1-1; TRBD1 is a possible D gene (6 bases). The CDR3 totals 15 residues. Germline V CDR1 and CDR2: PRHDT, FYEKMQ (reference sequence). V lost 7 bases and J 4 bases, leaving 19 bases between the germline ends. CDR3 in DNA: TGTGCCAGCATGACGTGGGGGGCGCGGAGCACTGAAGCTTTCTTT. Translation gives CASMTWGARSTEAFF.

V usage is TRBV10-3 and J usage is TRBJ2-7; D not certain. Trimming took 10 bases from V and 0 from J, leaving 16 bases between them. CDR1 ENHRY and CDR2 SYGVKD come from the germline V gene. This CDR3 is 14 amino acids long. In DNA form, the CDR3 reads TGTGCCACCTCACACGATCACGGCTCCTACGAGCAGTACTTC. Its protein product is CATSHDHGSYEQYF.

This clonotype was found many times. The chain uses TRBV27 and TRBJ1-5; D is possibly TRBD1 (6 bases). The CDR3 extends over 15 amino acids. V lost 3 bases, J lost 3 bases, and 12 bases lay in between. Germline values: CDR1 MNHEY, CDR2 SMNVEV (reference sequence). CDR3 sequence reads: CASSFGQGNNQPQHF. The CDR3 DNA reads as TGTGCCAGCAGTTTCGGTCAGGGGAACAATCAGCCCCAGCATTTT.

In its sample, this clonotype was seen many times. The CDR3 DNA reads TGCAGTGCTGTGGGAGGCCGGAATGAGCAGTTCTTC. It yields the protein CSAVGGRNEQFF. The chain recombines TRBV20-1 with TRBJ2-1; possibly TRBD2 for D (6 bases). Per the germline V gene, CDR1 is DFQATT and CDR2 is SNEGSKA (reference sequence). Trimming cost V 5 bases and J 7 bases, with 12 bases left between them. The CDR3 covers 12 residues.

This clonotype came up a few times. V usage is TRBV19 and J usage is TRBJ1-1; D gene unclear. V shed 1 base and J shed 0 bases, with 6 bases lying between them. Germline V gene sequence: CDR1 LNHDA, CDR2 SQIVND (reference sequence). The CDR3 sequence is 14 residues long. CDR3: CASSIGVLNTEAFF. In nucleotides, the CDR3 is TGTGCCAGTAGTATAGGGGTTTTGAACACTGAAGCTTTCTTT.

V gene TRBV6-5 combines with J gene TRBJ1-1, with D possibly TRBD1 on 5 matching bases. The V gene's germline CDR1 is MNHEY and CDR2 SVGAGI. This CDR3 spans 14 amino acids. Trimming left V 2 bases short and J 4 bases short, with 11 bases between. The CDR3 sequence: CASSYRQSGTEAFF. The CDR3 DNA follows: TGTGCCAGCAGTTACCGACAGTCTGGCACTGAAGCTTTCTTT.

In its sample, this clonotype was seen many times. A read error may account for a junction end that differs from germline. This chain joins TRBV3-1 and TRBJ2-2, with D maybe TRBD1 (6 bases). The CDR3 consists of 13 residues. The germline V gene encodes CDR1 LGHDT and CDR2 YNNKEL (reference sequence). The CDR3 DNA follows: TGTGCCAGCAGCCAAGGAACACAGGGATTAGGTGTTTTT. Its translation: CASSQGTQGLGVF.

This clonotype was seen at least ten times. The CDR3 DNA is TGTGCCAGCAGTGACTCCCTGGAGAACACTGAAGCTTTCTTT. Its translation: CASSDSLENTEAFF. The chain recombines TRBV6-1 with TRBJ1-1; D uncertain. The CDR3 covers 14 residues. Germline CDR1 MNHNS, CDR2 SASEGT. Trimming cost V 3 bases and J 1 base, with 9 bases left between them.

This chain uses TRBV4-1 with TRBJ2-3; TRBD2 matches at 11 bases. Germline lookup yields CDR1 MGHRA and CDR2 YSYEKL. The V gene end was trimmed by 0 bases and the J gene end by 5 bases; junction bases not matched to a gene: 1. The CDR3 runs to 15 residues. Here the CDR3 DNA reads TGCGCCAGCAGCCAAGATCTAGCGGGAGGAGATACGCAGTATTTT. Translation gives CASSQDLAGGDTQYF.

This clonotype has a count of ten or more. This rearrangement joins TRBV2 to TRBJ2-3; D unclear. Trimming removed 6 bases at V and 9 bases at J, with 19 bases between. The CDR3 length is 14 residues. Germline V gene lookup returns CDR1 SNHLY and CDR2 FYNNEI. CDR3 DNA: TGTGCCAGCAGATCGACGGTTATTATATTAACGCAGTATTTT. This encodes CASRSTVIILTQYF.

The chain recombines TRBV19 with TRBJ1-1; 7 bases match TRBD1. V was clipped by 3 bases and J by 9 bases; unmatched bases: 10. The CDR3 consists of 14 residues. Per germline, CDR1 LNHDA and CDR2 SQIVND (reference sequence). This CDR3 is CASSMRGQKTKAFF. The CDR3 nucleotides read TGTGCCAGTAGTATGAGGGGACAGAAAACCAAAGCTTTCTTT.

This CDR3 reads CAWDPHKRSSGNTIYF. In nucleotides, the CDR3 is TGTGCCTGGGATCCCCATAAGCGTTCCTCTGGAAACACCATATATTTT. This chain connects TRBV30 to TRBJ1-3, with D unresolved. V gave up 5 bases and J gave up 0 bases, with 17 bases separating them. The CDR3 consists of 16 residues. The germline V gene encodes CDR1 GTSNPN and CDR2 SVGIG (reference sequence).

This clonotype was counted many times. The J gene is TRBJ1-2, the V gene TRBV6-2 or TRBV6-3, with no clear D. The V gene's germline CDR1 is MNHEY and CDR2 SVGEGT. V was shortened by 6 bases and J by 6 bases, with 11 bases between the two germline ends. The CDR3 consists of 12 residues. DNA of the CDR3: TGTGCCAGCAGCTCGGACGGTCATGGCTACACCTTC. Protein: CASSSDGHGYTF.

This clonotype has a count of ten or more. The chain links TRBV28 to TRBJ1-4; D possibly corresponds to TRBD1 (5 bases). With 3 bases removed from V and 7 bases from J, the gap between germline ends came to 6 bases. The germline CDR1 and CDR2 sequences are MDHEN and SYDVKM. This CDR3 comprises 12 residues. The CDR3, as DNA: TGTGCCAGCAGTTTCGGGGGTGAAAAACTGTTTTTT. It codes for CASSFGGEKLFF.

There are many counts of this clonotype. The chain joins TRBV5-1 to TRBJ1-2; 7 bases map to TRBD1. V trimming: 6 bases; J trimming: 6 bases; junction bases outside the gene matches: 8. There are 13 residues in the CDR3. Looked up from germline, CDR1 is SGHRS and CDR2 is YFSETQ. CDR3 in DNA: TGCGCCAGCAACCGTGACAGGGATGATGGCTACACCTTC. It is translated as CASNRDRDDGYTF.

Many counts were recorded for this clonotype. The genes are TRBV5-6 and TRBJ1-5; perhaps TRBD1 as D (5 bases). CDR1 and CDR2 from the germline V gene are SGHDT and YYEEEE. This CDR3 comprises 15 residues. With 3 bases removed from V and 1 base from J, the gap between germline ends came to 11 bases. CDR3 protein: CASSSGLGSNQPQHF. The CDR3, as DNA: TGTGCCAGCAGCTCGGGACTGGGAAGCAATCAGCCCCAGCATTTT.

This sequence joins TRBV2 and TRBJ2-1; TRBD2 aligns across 15 bases. Trimming at V came to 6 bases and at J to 10 bases, leaving 7 bases not matched to a gene. This CDR3 comprises 15 residues. CDR1 and CDR2 from the germline V gene are SNHLY and FYNNEI. The CDR3 reads CASSAIGLAGGEQFF. CDR3 sequence (DNA): TGTGCCAGCAGCGCAATAGGACTAGCGGGAGGGGAGCAGTTCTTC. Complete variable domain (other parts from reference TRBV2 and TRBJ2-1): EPEVTQTPSHQVTQMGQEVILRCVPISNHLYFYWYRQILGQKVEFLVSFYNNEISEKSEIFDDQFSVERPDGSNFTLKIRSTKLEDSAMYFCASSAIGLAGGEQFFGPGTRLTVL.

This clonotype was picked up many times. J is TRBJ2-5 and V is TRBV7-2, with 14 bases identical to TRBD2. CDR3 length equals 17 residues. Germline assignment: CDR1 SGHTA and CDR2 FQGNSA. The J segment lost 5 bases and the V segment lost 5 bases, leaving 10 bases of the junction unmatched. CDR3 bases: TGTGCCAGCAGCCCGATGGGACTAGCGGGAGAGGGGGAGACCCAGTACTTC. Translated: CASSPMGLAGEGETQYF.

This clonotype was observed many times. The genes are TRBV11-3 and TRBJ1-1; D is unresolved. Germline V gives CDR1 SGHNT, CDR2 YENEEA. The CDR3 sequence is 15 residues long. Deletions cut 1 base from V and 0 bases from J, with 9 bases between. The CDR3 here is CASSLAPSMNTEAFF. In DNA, the CDR3 is TGTGCCAGCAGCTTAGCCCCTAGCATGAACACTGAAGCTTTCTTT.